The 2 T cell receptor beta chains below all came from one sample that was sequenced in a study of T cell responses to AZD1222 COVID-19 vaccine. Repertoires were generated with immunoSEQ multiplex PCR, while TCRdb's copy carries only in-frame clones and drops some. Counted here are about 83,000 clones, approximately 90% occurring once; the ten biggest clones make up 25% to 30%. The source material was peripheral blood, sampled 28 days after the second AZD1222 dose. The receptors were sampled from an adult who received the AZD1222 COVID-19 vaccine.

The V and J genes are TRBV28 and TRBJ2-2, with D possibly being TRBD1 (6 bases). The CDR3 contains 15 residues. In germline, CDR1 is MDHEN, CDR2 SYDVKM. Trimming took off 7 bases at V and 1 base at J, with 13 bases between the two ends. CDR3 nucleotide sequence: TGTGCCAGCACCCGGGCACAGGGGAACACCGGGGAGCTGTTTTTT. This codes for CASTRAQGNTGELFF.

The gene calls are TRBV9 and TRBJ2-7; TRBD1 matches 7 bases. The V gene's germline CDR1 is SGDLS and CDR2 YYNGEE. CDR3 length equals 15 residues. After removal of 5 bases from V and 3 bases from J, the junction contained 11 bases not matched to a gene. CDR3 DNA sequence: TGTGCCAGCAGTCCTGACAGGGCCGCCATCTACGAGCAGTACTTC. Translated: CASSPDRAAIYEQYF.